This entry features one TCR beta chain sequence. The sample is drawn from a study of cytomegalovirus exposure and HLA in healthy donors. With 60 Vbeta and 13 Jbeta primers, the PCR was carried out. TCRdb's table, derived via immunoSEQ multiplex PCR, lists solely in-frame clones and lacks some. The top ten hold 1% of the sample, which has 170,000 or so clones, over 75% seen once. Between the trimmed V and J ends, which lost 2 bases and 2 bases, there was a span of 7 bases. Germline-derived CDR1 and CDR2 are MNHEY and SMNVEV (reference sequence). The length of the CDR3 is 14 residues. The receptor comes from a woman aged 45-59 years in good health and CMV-seropositive. The rearrangement links TRBV27 to TRBJ1-5; the D is unclear. Sequences were obtained from PBMCs. The CDR3 bases are TGTGCCAGCAGTTTACGGGTTGGCAATCAGCCCCAGCATTTT. It specifies CASSLRVGNQPQHF.